Listed below are T cell receptor beta chains from one sample, sequenced in a study of T cells in tumors after PD-1 blockade. Sequencing used immunoSEQ multiplex PCR; TCRdb keeps in-frame clones, though not all of them. The table records about 34,000 clones, approximately 73% of them present only once. Here the sequenced sample was PBMCs, taken after anti-PD-1 treatment. The receptors here all came from a human donor with basal cell carcinoma. Both conserved end residues are part of each CDR3. The order of the fields is V gene, J gene, clone size, D gene, CDR3 DNA, CDR3 protein. The D gene is left open where the match is weak. Expanded clones are given a class, and other clones once, few, many or no size at all.

TRBV24-1	TRBJ1-1	few	NA	TGTGCCACCAGCACGGGCCTGGGAGGATATACTGAAGCTTTCTTT	CATSTGLGGYTEAFF
TRBV19	TRBJ2-3	once	NA	TGTGCCAGTAACGGTAGGCCTAGTGGGCCAGATACGCAGTATTTT	CASNGRPSGPDTQYF
TRBV29-1	TRBJ2-1	once	NA	TGCAGCGTTGAAGTGAGGTACAATGAGCAGTTCTTC	CSVEVRYNEQFF
TRBV2	TRBJ1-6	NA	NA	TGTGCCGGAGCAGACAGGAGCTCCTATAATTCACCCCTCCACTTT	CAGADRSSYNSPLHF
TRBV6-5	TRBJ2-1	NA	NA	TGTGCCAGCAGTTTTGTACTAAGCTCCTACAATGAGCAGTTCTTC	CASSFVLSSYNEQFF
TRBV12-3/TRBV12-4	TRBJ2-7	NA	NA	TGTGCCAGCAGCGGAGATTCCTACGAGCAGTACTTC	CASSGDSYEQYF
TRBV6-2/TRBV6-3	TRBJ2-1	NA	TRBD2	TGTGCCAGCAGCCCCCGGGTAGCGGGGGTCCGGGTCTACAATGAGCAGTTCTTC	CASSPRVAGVRVYNEQFF
TRBV3-1/TRBV3-2	TRBJ1-6	few	TRBD1	TGTGCCAGCAGCCCAGACAGGGGCCCGGGTCCCCTCCACTTT	CASSPDRGPGPLHF
TRBV6-5	TRBJ1-2	NA	TRBD1	TGTGCCAGCACCTACGGAGGGATGGGACAGGGGGGCTACACCTTC	CASTYGGMGQGGYTF
TRBV5-6	TRBJ2-7	NA	NA	TGTGCCAGCAGCTTCCCGGGCCCCTACGAGCAGTACTTC	CASSFPGPYEQYF
TRBV5-1	TRBJ2-2	NA	TRBD2	TGCCCCAGCAGCCGGACACACGCGGGGGGGATGAACACCGGGGAGCTGTTTTTT	CPSSRTHAGGMNTGELFF
TRBV18	TRBJ2-3	NA	NA	TGTGCCAGCTCACCGACGGATAAGAACACGCAGTATTTT	CASSPTDKNTQYF
TRBV5-4	TRBJ1-2	NA	NA	TGTGCCAGCAGCTTTTTTGGGGGGGGTGGCTACACCTTC	CASSFFGGGGYTF
TRBV28	TRBJ2-1	NA	TRBD2	TGTGCCAGCAGTGTCCTAGCGGCGTCCTACAATGAGCAGTTCTTC	CASSVLAASYNEQFF
TRBV7-9	TRBJ2-2	many	TRBD2	TGTGCCAGCAGCTTATCTCGCGGGGGGGCCGTTGACACCGGGGAGCTGTTTTTT	CASSLSRGGAVDTGELFF
TRBV18	TRBJ2-7	NA	NA	TGTGCCAGCTCAATCTGGGGGCCCTACGAGCAGTACTTC	CASSIWGPYEQYF
TRBV5-1	TRBJ2-7	few	NA	TGCGCCAGCAGCTTGCCCCGGGACACCGGCGAGCAGTACTTC	CASSLPRDTGEQYF
TRBV7-8	TRBJ2-7	NA	TRBD1	TGTGCCAGCAGCCCCCGGACAGGGGGGAACGAGCAGTACTTC	CASSPRTGGNEQYF
TRBV3-1/TRBV3-2	TRBJ2-7	NA	TRBD2	TGTGCCAGCAGCCCGAGCCGACTAGCTGGGCAGTACTTC	CASSPSRLAGQYF
TRBV7-2	TRBJ2-3	few	TRBD2	TGTGCCAGCAGCTTAGGGGGACTATCCACAGATACGCAGTATTTT	CASSLGGLSTDTQYF
TRBV19	TRBJ1-1	NA	TRBD1	TGTGCCAGTAGTAGACCGACAGGGGCGACCCGTGTTTTCTTT	CASSRPTGATRVFF
TRBV4-3	TRBJ1-2	NA	NA	TGCGCCAGCAGCCAAGTCGGGAACTATGGCTACACCTTC	CASSQVGNYGYTF
TRBV5-4	TRBJ2-7	NA	NA	TGTGCCAGCAGCCGCGGGGCTGAGGACGAGCAGTACTTC	CASSRGAEDEQYF
TRBV7-2	TRBJ1-1	NA	TRBD1	TGTGCCAGCAGCTACAACACAGGGGGAGCTTTCTTT	CASSYNTGGAFF
TRBV28	TRBJ1-4	NA	NA	TGTGCCAGCAGTGGGGTGGGAACTAATGAAAAACTGTTTTTT	CASSGVGTNEKLFF
TRBV29-1	TRBJ2-3	NA	NA	TGCAGCGTTGGCCAGGAGGATACGCAGTATTTT	CSVGQEDTQYF
TRBV6-2/TRBV6-3	TRBJ2-1	once	TRBD2	TGTGCCAGCAGTTACGGACGTTCGGGGGGCAATGAGCAGTTCTTC	CASSYGRSGGNEQFF
TRBV19	TRBJ2-1	medium-sized	TRBD2	TGTGCCAGTAGTCTAGCGGGGTCCTACAATGAGCAGTTCTTC	CASSLAGSYNEQFF
TRBV24-1	TRBJ2-1	NA	TRBD1	TGTGCCACCAGTGATCCCGGACAGGTCAATGAGCAGTTCTTC	CATSDPGQVNEQFF